This entry concerns a single T cell receptor beta chain. Distinct nucleotide sequences in the sample also encode this CDR3. The CDR3 is 11 amino acids. V was cut by 3 bases and J by 1 base, with 3 bases left in between. CDR1 is SQVTM, CDR2 ANQGSEA, per germline. The sample is drawn from a study of CD8+ T cells in alopecia areata. RNA was isolated and reverse transcribed to cDNA, the sequencing template. TCRdb keeps only in-frame clones here, not all; method: immunoSEQ multiplex PCR. The sample includes about 120,000 clones, roughly 50% of them seen just once. Described treatment: oral pan-JAK inhibitor, 5-10 mg twice daily.

The sample in question was CD4+ T cells sorted from blood, obtained at week 24, from a patient treated with tofacitinib. V gene TRBV29-1 combines with J gene TRBJ1-1, with D unresolved. The origin of this receptor is a human donor with alopecia areata. The CDR3 DNA is TGCAGCGTTGATGGGAACACTGAAGCTTTCTTT. It yields the protein CSVDGNTEAFF. Combining the CDR3 with reference TRBV29-1 and TRBJ1-1 gives the whole variable domain SAVISQKPSRDICQRGTSLTIQCQVDSQVTMMFWYRQQPGQSLTLIATANQGSEATYESGFVIDKFPISRPNLTFSTLTVSNMSPEDSSIYLCSVDGNTEAFFGQGTRLTVV.